This is a list of T cell receptor beta chains from one sample in a study of blood T cell repertoires in COVID-19. Some clones are missing from TCRdb's copy, which holds only in-frame ones; the method was immunoSEQ multiplex PCR. The table includes over 200,000 clones, about 84% detected once. Source material: peripheral blood. Receptor source: a woman older than 75 with acute or convalescent COVID-19. The CDR3 runs from the conserved cysteine through the conserved F or W. Fields, in order: clone size, V gene, D gene, J gene, CDR3 DNA, CDR3 protein. The D gene is left open where the match is weak. Clone size is shown for a subset of rows, as once, few, many or a class of expanded clone.

abundance: NA; v_gene: TRBV19; d_gene: NA; j_gene: TRBJ1-4; CDR3nt: TGTGCCAGCAGGCAAACTAATGAAAAACTGTTTTTT; CDR3aa: CASRQTNEKLFF
abundance: few; v_gene: TRBV10-3; d_gene: NA; j_gene: TRBJ1-5; CDR3nt: TGTGCCACCAGCGGAGAAGGTACTTACAATCAGCCCCAGCATTTT; CDR3aa: CATSGEGTYNQPQHF
abundance: NA; v_gene: TRBV2; d_gene: TRBD1; j_gene: TRBJ1-1; CDR3nt: TGTGCCAGCACGGATGACAGGGCCACTGAAGCTTTCTTT; CDR3aa: CASTDDRATEAFF
abundance: NA; v_gene: TRBV6-5; d_gene: NA; j_gene: TRBJ1-1; CDR3nt: TGTGCCAGCAGTCCCGGGAGAACTGAAGCTTTCTTT; CDR3aa: CASSPGRTEAFF
abundance: NA; v_gene: TRBV19; d_gene: NA; j_gene: TRBJ1-2; CDR3nt: TGTGCCAGTAGTAACAGACAGATCGGCGGCTACACCTTC; CDR3aa: CASSNRQIGGYTF
abundance: NA; v_gene: TRBV28; d_gene: TRBD1; j_gene: TRBJ1-5; CDR3nt: TGTGCCAGCCGAGGACAGGGAAGCAATCAGCCCCAGCATTTT; CDR3aa: CASRGQGSNQPQHF
abundance: NA; v_gene: TRBV18; d_gene: NA; j_gene: TRBJ2-3; CDR3nt: TGTGCCAGCTCACCAAGGCGGCCAGATACGCAGTATTTT; CDR3aa: CASSPRRPDTQYF
abundance: NA; v_gene: TRBV5-4; d_gene: NA; j_gene: TRBJ1-1; CDR3nt: TGTGCCAGCAGCTTGGCCGTTCAGGATGAAGCTTTCTTT; CDR3aa: CASSLAVQDEAFF
abundance: NA; v_gene: TRBV6-6; d_gene: NA; j_gene: TRBJ2-7; CDR3nt: TGTGCCAGCAGTTACTCAACTAGCTACTCCTACGAGCAGTACTTC; CDR3aa: CASSYSTSYSYEQYF
abundance: NA; v_gene: TRBV19; d_gene: NA; j_gene: TRBJ2-1; CDR3nt: TGTGCCAGTCGAGCGGAGGCCAGCTCCTACAATGAGCAGTTCTTC; CDR3aa: CASRAEASSYNEQFF
abundance: NA; v_gene: TRBV4-1; d_gene: TRBD2; j_gene: TRBJ2-3; CDR3nt: TGCGCCAGCAGCCCGAGCGGGGCTAGCACAGATACGCAGTATTTT; CDR3aa: CASSPSGASTDTQYF
abundance: NA; v_gene: TRBV21-1; d_gene: NA; j_gene: TRBJ1-6; CDR3nt: TGTGCCAGCAGCAAAGAGGGACAGGAGTTAAATTCACCCCTCCACTTT; CDR3aa: CASSKEGQELNSPLHF
abundance: NA; v_gene: TRBV27; d_gene: TRBD1; j_gene: TRBJ2-7; CDR3nt: TGTGCCAGCAGTGGGACAGGGGGAAGGTACGAGCAGTACTTC; CDR3aa: CASSGTGGRYEQYF
abundance: NA; v_gene: TRBV19; d_gene: TRBD1; j_gene: TRBJ1-2; CDR3nt: TGTGCCAGTATTCCCGGGACAGGGCCCAACTATGGCTACACCTTC; CDR3aa: CASIPGTGPNYGYTF
abundance: NA; v_gene: TRBV25-1; d_gene: TRBD1; j_gene: TRBJ2-1; CDR3nt: TGTGCCAGCAGTGAATCGGGGACAGCCAATGAGCAGTTCTTC; CDR3aa: CASSESGTANEQFF
abundance: NA; v_gene: TRBV6-5; d_gene: TRBD1; j_gene: TRBJ2-1; CDR3nt: TGTGCCAGCAGGCCCGGGACAGGACCCAATGAGCAGTTCTTC; CDR3aa: CASRPGTGPNEQFF
abundance: few; v_gene: TRBV29-1; d_gene: NA; j_gene: TRBJ2-7; CDR3nt: TGCAGCGTCCCGGATGGAGACTACGAGCAGTACTTC; CDR3aa: CSVPDGDYEQYF
abundance: once; v_gene: TRBV28; d_gene: TRBD2; j_gene: TRBJ2-1; CDR3nt: TGTGCCAGCAGCATTAGCGGGAGTAACGATGAGCAGTTCTTC; CDR3aa: CASSISGSNDEQFF
abundance: NA; v_gene: TRBV5-5; d_gene: NA; j_gene: TRBJ1-5; CDR3nt: TGTGCCAGCAGCTTGAGGCAGGGTTTTCAGCCCCAGCATTTT; CDR3aa: CASSLRQGFQPQHF
abundance: NA; v_gene: TRBV5-4; d_gene: NA; j_gene: TRBJ2-3; CDR3nt: TGTGCCAGCAGCTTCGAAACTAGCACAGATACGCAGTATTTT; CDR3aa: CASSFETSTDTQYF
abundance: NA; v_gene: TRBV7-9; d_gene: NA; j_gene: TRBJ1-2; CDR3nt: TGTGCCAGCAGCTACGCGGAACCCAACTATGGCTACACCTTC; CDR3aa: CASSYAEPNYGYTF
abundance: NA; v_gene: TRBV7-2; d_gene: TRBD1; j_gene: TRBJ2-1; CDR3nt: TGTGCCAGCTGGAACCTGGGACAGGGAAACAATGAGCAGTTCTTC; CDR3aa: CASWNLGQGNNEQFF
abundance: NA; v_gene: TRBV5-1; d_gene: NA; j_gene: TRBJ2-3; CDR3nt: TGCGCCAGCAGCTTAGAACAGGGAAACACAGATACGCAGTATTTT; CDR3aa: CASSLEQGNTDTQYF
abundance: NA; v_gene: TRBV12-3/TRBV12-4; d_gene: NA; j_gene: TRBJ1-5; CDR3nt: TGTGCCAGCAGTTTGGCCAATCAGCCCCAGCATTTT; CDR3aa: CASSLANQPQHF
abundance: NA; v_gene: TRBV5-1; d_gene: TRBD2; j_gene: TRBJ2-1; CDR3nt: TGCGCCAGCAGCTTGGGGCGCCCGGGACTAGCTGGTGAGCAGTTCTTC; CDR3aa: CASSLGRPGLAGEQFF
abundance: once; v_gene: TRBV14; d_gene: NA; j_gene: TRBJ1-1; CDR3nt: TGTGCCAGCAGCCTAGGGACATACACTGAAGCTTTCTTT; CDR3aa: CASSLGTYTEAFF
abundance: NA; v_gene: TRBV3-1/TRBV3-2; d_gene: TRBD2; j_gene: TRBJ2-3; CDR3nt: TGTGCCAGCAGCCAAGTCCCACCAGGACTAGCGGGAGTGAGCACAGATACGCAGTATTTT; CDR3aa: CASSQVPPGLAGVSTDTQYF
abundance: few; v_gene: TRBV4-1; d_gene: TRBD2; j_gene: TRBJ2-7; CDR3nt: TGCGCCAGCAGCCAAGCCCTAGCGGGAGGTTACGAGCAGTACTTC; CDR3aa: CASSQALAGGYEQYF
abundance: few; v_gene: TRBV24-1; d_gene: TRBD1; j_gene: TRBJ1-5; CDR3nt: TGTGCCACCAGTGACCAGAACAGGGGAGCGGATTGCAATCAGCCCCAGCATTTT; CDR3aa: CATSDQNRGADCNQPQHF
abundance: NA; v_gene: TRBV30; d_gene: TRBD1; j_gene: TRBJ2-2; CDR3nt: TGTGCCTGGAGTGACCCGGGCAGGGGGCTTAACACCGGGGAGCTGTTTTTT; CDR3aa: CAWSDPGRGLNTGELFF
abundance: NA; v_gene: TRBV3-1/TRBV3-2; d_gene: NA; j_gene: TRBJ2-7; CDR3nt: TGTGCCAGCAGCCTAAGGAGAGGCTACGAGCAGTACTTC; CDR3aa: CASSLRRGYEQYF
abundance: NA; v_gene: TRBV5-3; d_gene: NA; j_gene: TRBJ2-7; CDR3nt: TGTGCCAGAAGCTCGCGCTTACTAGCCTGGGAGCAGTACTTC; CDR3aa: CARSSRLLAWEQYF
abundance: NA; v_gene: TRBV19; d_gene: NA; j_gene: TRBJ1-2; CDR3nt: TGTGCCAGTAGTATTCAGGTTTCCGGATTGACTAACTATGGCTACACCTTC; CDR3aa: CASSIQVSGLTNYGYTF
abundance: NA; v_gene: TRBV7-8; d_gene: TRBD1; j_gene: TRBJ2-2; CDR3nt: TGTGCCAGCAGCTTAGCGAGGGGGCCTGGCACCGGGGAGCTGTTTTTT; CDR3aa: CASSLARGPGTGELFF
abundance: NA; v_gene: TRBV5-6; d_gene: NA; j_gene: TRBJ2-1; CDR3nt: TGTGCCAGCAGCTTACTGGGCGACAGCTCCTACAATGAGCAGTTCTTC; CDR3aa: CASSLLGDSSYNEQFF
abundance: NA; v_gene: TRBV19; d_gene: TRBD1; j_gene: TRBJ1-4; CDR3nt: TGTGCCAGTAGTTCTCCCGGGACAGGGTATGAAAAACTGTTTTTT; CDR3aa: CASSSPGTGYEKLFF
abundance: NA; v_gene: TRBV4-1; d_gene: NA; j_gene: TRBJ1-1; CDR3nt: TGCGCCAGCAGCCAAGAAATCTTCTTAAACACTGAAGCTTTCTTT; CDR3aa: CASSQEIFLNTEAFF
abundance: NA; v_gene: TRBV7-2; d_gene: NA; j_gene: TRBJ2-5; CDR3nt: TGTGCCAGCAGCCCGGCCGGGACATCCTATCGAGAGACCCAGTACTTC; CDR3aa: CASSPAGTSYRETQYF
abundance: few; v_gene: TRBV21-1; d_gene: NA; j_gene: TRBJ2-3; CDR3nt: TGTGCCAGCAGCAAAGAGGGTAGCGGGAGAGGTACAGATACGCAGTATTTT; CDR3aa: CASSKEGSGRGTDTQYF
abundance: NA; v_gene: TRBV7-2; d_gene: TRBD1; j_gene: TRBJ1-4; CDR3nt: TGTGCCAGCAGCTTAGGGACAGGGGGCGCGAGTGAAAAACTGTTTTTT; CDR3aa: CASSLGTGGASEKLFF
abundance: NA; v_gene: TRBV5-1; d_gene: TRBD1; j_gene: TRBJ2-7; CDR3nt: TGCGCCAGCAGCTTGGGTGACAGGGGCCACGAGCAGTACTTC; CDR3aa: CASSLGDRGHEQYF
abundance: NA; v_gene: TRBV4-1; d_gene: TRBD2; j_gene: TRBJ2-5; CDR3nt: TGCGCCAGCAGCCAAGTGAGCGGGAGGGCCCAAGAGACCCAGTACTTC; CDR3aa: CASSQVSGRAQETQYF
abundance: NA; v_gene: TRBV3-1/TRBV3-2; d_gene: TRBD2; j_gene: TRBJ2-3; CDR3nt: TGTGCCAGCAGCCAGCGGGGGGGGGCCGATACGCAGTATTTT; CDR3aa: CASSQRGGADTQYF
abundance: NA; v_gene: TRBV5-1; d_gene: NA; j_gene: TRBJ1-1; CDR3nt: TGCGCCAGCAGCTTTGCCCGGGACACTGAAGCTTTCTTT; CDR3aa: CASSFARDTEAFF
abundance: NA; v_gene: TRBV11-3; d_gene: NA; j_gene: TRBJ2-3; CDR3nt: TGTGCCAGCAGCCAAACGGGGGGCGGTCCCACAGATACGCAGTATTTT; CDR3aa: CASSQTGGGPTDTQYF
abundance: NA; v_gene: TRBV30; d_gene: NA; j_gene: TRBJ1-2; CDR3nt: TGTGCCTGGAGTCCCCAGGGAGGTGGCTACACCTTC; CDR3aa: CAWSPQGGGYTF
abundance: NA; v_gene: TRBV5-1; d_gene: NA; j_gene: TRBJ2-2; CDR3nt: TGCGCCAGCAGCCAGGACAATTACAGTGGGACCGGGGAGCTGTTTTTT; CDR3aa: CASSQDNYSGTGELFF
abundance: NA; v_gene: TRBV27; d_gene: TRBD1; j_gene: TRBJ1-4; CDR3nt: TGTGCCAGCAGTTTACTTCGGACAGGGGGGGTTGAAAAACTGTTTTTT; CDR3aa: CASSLLRTGGVEKLFF